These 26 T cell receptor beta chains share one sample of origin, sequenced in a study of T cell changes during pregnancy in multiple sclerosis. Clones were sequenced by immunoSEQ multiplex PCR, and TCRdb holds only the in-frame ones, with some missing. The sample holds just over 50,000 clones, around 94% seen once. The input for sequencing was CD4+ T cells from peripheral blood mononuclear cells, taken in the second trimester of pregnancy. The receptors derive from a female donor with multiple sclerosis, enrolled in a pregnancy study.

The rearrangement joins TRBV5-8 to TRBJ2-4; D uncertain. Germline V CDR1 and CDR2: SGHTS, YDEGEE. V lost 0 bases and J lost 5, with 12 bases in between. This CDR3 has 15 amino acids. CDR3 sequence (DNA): TGTGCCAGCAGCTTGGGCTTGAGCCCCCAAAACATTCAGTACTTC. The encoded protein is CASSLGLSPQNIQYF.

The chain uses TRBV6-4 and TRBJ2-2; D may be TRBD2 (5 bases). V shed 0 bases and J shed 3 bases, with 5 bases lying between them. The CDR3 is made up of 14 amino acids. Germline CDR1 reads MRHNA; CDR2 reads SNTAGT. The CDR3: CASSDSRDTGELFF. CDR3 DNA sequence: TGTGCCAGCAGTGACTCGCGGGACACCGGGGAGCTGTTTTTT.

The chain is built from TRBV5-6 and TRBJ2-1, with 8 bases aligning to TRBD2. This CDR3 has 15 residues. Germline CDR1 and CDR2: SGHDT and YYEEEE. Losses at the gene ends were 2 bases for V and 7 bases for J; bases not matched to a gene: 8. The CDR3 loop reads CASSLPAGGLNEQFF. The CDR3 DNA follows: TGTGCCAGCAGCTTACCGGCGGGGGGCTTAAATGAGCAGTTCTTC.

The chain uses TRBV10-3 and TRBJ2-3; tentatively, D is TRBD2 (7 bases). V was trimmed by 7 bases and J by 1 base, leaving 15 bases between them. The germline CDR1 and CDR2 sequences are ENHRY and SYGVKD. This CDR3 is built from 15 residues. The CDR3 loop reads CAIKEGGVGTDTQYF. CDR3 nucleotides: TGTGCCATCAAGGAGGGGGGGGTGGGCACAGATACGCAGTATTTT.

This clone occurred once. The CDR3 region is CATSREWGGGNQPQHF. CDR3 nucleotide sequence: TGTGCCACCAGCAGAGAATGGGGAGGAGGCAATCAGCCCCAGCATTTT. The chain links TRBV15 to TRBJ1-5; D unresolved. CDR3 size: 16 residues. Germline V gives CDR1 LNHNV, CDR2 YYDKDF (reference sequence). V was trimmed by 0 bases and J by 2 bases, leaving 11 bases between them.

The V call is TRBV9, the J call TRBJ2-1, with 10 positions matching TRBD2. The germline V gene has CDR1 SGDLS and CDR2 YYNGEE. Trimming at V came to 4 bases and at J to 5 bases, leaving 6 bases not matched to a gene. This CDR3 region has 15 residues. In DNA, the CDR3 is TGTGCCAGCAGCCCCCTAGCGGGGGAGCACAATGAGCAGTTCTTC. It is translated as CASSPLAGEHNEQFF.

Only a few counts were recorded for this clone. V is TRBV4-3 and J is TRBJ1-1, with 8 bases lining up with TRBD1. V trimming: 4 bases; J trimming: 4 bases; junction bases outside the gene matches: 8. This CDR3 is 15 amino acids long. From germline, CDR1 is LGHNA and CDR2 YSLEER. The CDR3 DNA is TGCGCCAGCAGCCGAACGGACAGGGAGGGCACTGAAGCTTTCTTT. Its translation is CASSRTDREGTEAFF.

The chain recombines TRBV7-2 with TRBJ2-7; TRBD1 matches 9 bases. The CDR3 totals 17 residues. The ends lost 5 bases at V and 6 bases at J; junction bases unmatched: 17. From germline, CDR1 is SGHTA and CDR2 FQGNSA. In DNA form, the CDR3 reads TGTGCCAGCAGCCCCGGACAGGGGAGGGAACGGGGGACCGAGCAGTACTTC. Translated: CASSPGQGRERGTEQYF.

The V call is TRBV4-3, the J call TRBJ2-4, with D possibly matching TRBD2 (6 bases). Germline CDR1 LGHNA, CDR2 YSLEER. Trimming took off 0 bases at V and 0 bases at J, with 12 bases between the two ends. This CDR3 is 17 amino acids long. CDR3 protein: CASSQDVGGLAKNIQYF. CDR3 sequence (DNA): TGCGCCAGCAGCCAAGATGTAGGAGGGCTAGCCAAAAACATTCAGTACTTC.

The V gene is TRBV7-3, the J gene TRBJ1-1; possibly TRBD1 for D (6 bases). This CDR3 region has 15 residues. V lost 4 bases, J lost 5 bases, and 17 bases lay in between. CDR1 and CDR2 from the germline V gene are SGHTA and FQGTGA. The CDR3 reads CASSSQGLMLTEAFF. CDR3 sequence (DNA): TGTGCCAGCAGCTCACAGGGTCTTATGCTGACTGAAGCTTTCTTT.

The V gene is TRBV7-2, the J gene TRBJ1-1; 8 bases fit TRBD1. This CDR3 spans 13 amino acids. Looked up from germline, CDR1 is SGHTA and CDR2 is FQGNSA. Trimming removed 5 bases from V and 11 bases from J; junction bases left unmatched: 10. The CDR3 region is CASSGRTGKVAFF. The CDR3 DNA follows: TGTGCCAGCAGCGGGCGGACAGGGAAGGTTGCTTTCTTT.

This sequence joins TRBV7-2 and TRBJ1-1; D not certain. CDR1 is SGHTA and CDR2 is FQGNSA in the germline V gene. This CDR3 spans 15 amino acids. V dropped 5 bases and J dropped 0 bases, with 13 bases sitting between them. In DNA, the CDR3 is TGTGCCAGCAGCCCGAGGCCGGGTTTGAACACTGAAGCTTTCTTT. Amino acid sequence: CASSPRPGLNTEAFF.

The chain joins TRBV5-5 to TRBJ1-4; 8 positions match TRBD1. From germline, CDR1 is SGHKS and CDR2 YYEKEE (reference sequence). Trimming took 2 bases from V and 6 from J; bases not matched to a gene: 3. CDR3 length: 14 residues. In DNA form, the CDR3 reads TGTGCCAGCAGCTTAGTGACAGGGGATGAAAAACTGTTTTTT. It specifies CASSLVTGDEKLFF.

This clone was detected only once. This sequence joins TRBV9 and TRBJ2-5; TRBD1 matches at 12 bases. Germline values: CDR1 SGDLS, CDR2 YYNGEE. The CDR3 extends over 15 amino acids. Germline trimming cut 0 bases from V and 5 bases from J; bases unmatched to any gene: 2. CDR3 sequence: CASSVGGQGAETQYF. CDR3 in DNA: TGTGCCAGCAGCGTAGGGGGACAGGGGGCGGAGACCCAGTACTTC.

CDR3 residues: CASSRTGGRTDTQYF. The CDR3 DNA is TGTGCCAGCAGCCGCACCGGGGGACGCACAGATACGCAGTATTTT. This chain connects TRBV5-4 to TRBJ2-3; TRBD2 might be the D (6 bases). V was shortened by 4 bases and J by 1 base, with 13 bases between the two germline ends. The CDR3 contains 15 residues. Germline V gives CDR1 SGHNT, CDR2 YYREEE (reference sequence).

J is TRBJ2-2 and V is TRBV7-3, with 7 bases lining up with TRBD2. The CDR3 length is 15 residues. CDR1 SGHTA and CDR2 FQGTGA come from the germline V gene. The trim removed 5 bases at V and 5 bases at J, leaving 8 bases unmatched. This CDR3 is CASSLSGGPTGELFF. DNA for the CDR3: TGTGCCAGCAGCCTCTCGGGGGGACCTACCGGGGAGCTGTTTTTT.

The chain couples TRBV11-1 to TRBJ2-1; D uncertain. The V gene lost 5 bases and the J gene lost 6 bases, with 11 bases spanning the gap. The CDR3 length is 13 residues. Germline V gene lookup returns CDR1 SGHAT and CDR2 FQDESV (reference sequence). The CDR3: CASSPRPSNEQFF. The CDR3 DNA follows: TGTGCCAGCAGCCCGCGGCCCAGCAATGAGCAGTTCTTC.

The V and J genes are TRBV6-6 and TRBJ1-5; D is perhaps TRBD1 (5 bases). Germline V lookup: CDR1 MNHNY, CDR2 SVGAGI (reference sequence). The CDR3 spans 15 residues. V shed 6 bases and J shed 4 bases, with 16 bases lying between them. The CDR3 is CASRPGRGNNQPQHF. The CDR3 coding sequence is TGTGCCAGCAGGCCGGGACGGGGGAATAATCAGCCCCAGCATTTT.

CDR3 coding DNA: TGTGCCAGCCGGGACAGCACTAACTATGGCTACACCTTC. This codes for CASRDSTNYGYTF. The chain links TRBV25-1 to TRBJ1-2, with 7 nucleotides matching TRBD1. V shed 8 bases and J 0 bases; nucleotides not matched to a gene: 3. This CDR3 comprises 13 residues. The germline V gene has CDR1 MGHDK and CDR2 SYGVNS.

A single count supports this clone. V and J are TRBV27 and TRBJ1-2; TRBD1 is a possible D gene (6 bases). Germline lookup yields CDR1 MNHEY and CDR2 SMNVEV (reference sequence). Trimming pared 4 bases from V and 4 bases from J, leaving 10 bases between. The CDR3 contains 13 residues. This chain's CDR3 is CASSYRASYGYTF. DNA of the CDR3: TGTGCCAGCAGTTACAGGGCTAGCTATGGCTACACCTTC.

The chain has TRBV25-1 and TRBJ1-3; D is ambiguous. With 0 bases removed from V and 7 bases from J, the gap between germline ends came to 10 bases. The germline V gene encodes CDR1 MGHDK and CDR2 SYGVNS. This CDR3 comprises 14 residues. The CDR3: CASSEYGGKNTIYF. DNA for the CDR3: TGTGCCAGCAGTGAATACGGAGGAAAGAACACCATATATTTT. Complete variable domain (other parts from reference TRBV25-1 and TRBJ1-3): EADIYQTPRYLVIGTGKKITLECSQTMGHDKMYWYQQDPGMELHLIHYSYGVNSTEKGDLSSESTVSRIRTEHFPLTLESARPSHTSQYLCASSEYGGKNTIYFGEGSWLTVV.

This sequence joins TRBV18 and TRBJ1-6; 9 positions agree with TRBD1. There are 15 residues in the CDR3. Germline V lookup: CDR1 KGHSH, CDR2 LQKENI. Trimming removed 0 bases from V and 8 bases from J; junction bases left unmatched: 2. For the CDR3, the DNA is TGTGCCAGCTCACCACCGGGACAGGGATATTCACCCCTCCACTTT. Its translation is CASSPPGQGYSPLHF.

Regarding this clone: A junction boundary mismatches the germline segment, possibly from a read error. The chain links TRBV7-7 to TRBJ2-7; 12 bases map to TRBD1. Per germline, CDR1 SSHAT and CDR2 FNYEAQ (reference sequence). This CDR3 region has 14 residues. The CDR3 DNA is TGTGCTAGCAGCTATGGGACAGGGGGCTCCGAGCAGTACTTC. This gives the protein CASSYGTGGSEQYF. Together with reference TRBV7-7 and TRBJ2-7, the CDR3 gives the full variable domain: GAGVSQSPRYKVTKRGQDVTLRCDPISSHATLYWYQQALGQGPEFLTYFNYEAQPDKSGLPSDRFSAERPEGSISTLTIQRTEQRDSAMYRCASSYGTGGSEQYFGPGTRLTVT.

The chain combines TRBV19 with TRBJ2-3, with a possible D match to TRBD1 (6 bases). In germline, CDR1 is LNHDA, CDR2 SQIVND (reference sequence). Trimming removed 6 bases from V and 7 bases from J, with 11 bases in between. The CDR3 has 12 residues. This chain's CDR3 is CASRQDRNTQYF. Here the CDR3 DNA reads TGTGCCAGTAGACAGGACAGAAATACGCAGTATTTT.

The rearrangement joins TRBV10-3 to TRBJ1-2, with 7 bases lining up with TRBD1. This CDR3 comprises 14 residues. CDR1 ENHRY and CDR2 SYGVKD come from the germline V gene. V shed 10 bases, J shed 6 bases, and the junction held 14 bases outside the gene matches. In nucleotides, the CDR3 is TGTGCCACCCAAAGAACTACAGGGGAAGATGGCTACACCTTC. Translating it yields CATQRTTGEDGYTF.

For the CDR3, the DNA is TGTGCCAGCAGTGACCAGGGATTCTCTGGAAACACCATATATTTT. Protein sequence: CASSDQGFSGNTIYF. V gene TRBV6-1 combines with J gene TRBJ1-3; weak D call: TRBD1 (5 bases). Between the trimmed V and J ends, which lost 3 bases and 0 bases, there was a span of 9 bases. The CDR3 covers 15 residues. Germline CDR1 is MNHNS and CDR2 is SASEGT.